This record concerns one T cell receptor beta chain sequence. These data originate in a study of cytomegalovirus exposure and HLA in healthy donors. Researchers ran the PCR with 60 Vbeta and 13 Jbeta primers. Repertoires were generated with immunoSEQ multiplex PCR, while TCRdb's copy carries only in-frame clones and drops some. The table has 150,000 to 200,000 clones, 80% seen once; the top ten hold roughly 6.2%. V lost 4 bases and J lost 3; bases outside the gene matches: 21. Germline CDR1 reads LGHNA; CDR2 reads YNFKEQ. This CDR3 is 19 amino acids long. The chain uses TRBV4-2 and TRBJ2-7; 7 bases agree with TRBD2. The sequenced sample consisted of PBMCs. The receptor was isolated from a male donor in good health and CMV-seropositive. CDR3 amino acids: CASSPIGASGLGAHYEQYF. Written as DNA, the CDR3 is TGTGCCAGCAGCCCCATCGGGGCTAGCGGACTCGGGGCGCACTACGAGCAGTACTTC.